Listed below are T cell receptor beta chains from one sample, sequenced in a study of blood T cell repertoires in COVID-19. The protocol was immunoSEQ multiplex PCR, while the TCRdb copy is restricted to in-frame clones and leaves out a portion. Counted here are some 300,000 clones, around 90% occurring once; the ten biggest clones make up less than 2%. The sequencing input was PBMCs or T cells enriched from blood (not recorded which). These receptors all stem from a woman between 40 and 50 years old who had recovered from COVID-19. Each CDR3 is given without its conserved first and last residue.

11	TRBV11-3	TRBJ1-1	ASSLSGSTEAF
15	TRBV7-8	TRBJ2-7	ASSLSGGTSGSYEQY
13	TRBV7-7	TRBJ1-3	ASSFQAGVGNTIY
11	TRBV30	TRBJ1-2	AWSLTGGFGYT
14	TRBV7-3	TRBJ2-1	ASSLTPTTTGEEQF
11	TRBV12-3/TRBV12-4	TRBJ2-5	ASSLARGETQY
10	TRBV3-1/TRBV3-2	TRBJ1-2	ASSSQGAGYT
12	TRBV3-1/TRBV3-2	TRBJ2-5	ASSQPGYQETQY
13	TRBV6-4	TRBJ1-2	ASSAQGGGRGGYT
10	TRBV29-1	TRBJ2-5	SVGHRGETQY
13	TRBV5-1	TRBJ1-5	ASSYGTGVDQPQH
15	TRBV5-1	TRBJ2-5	ASSIGANTGGYETQY
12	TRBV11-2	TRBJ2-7	ASRGRDREYEQY
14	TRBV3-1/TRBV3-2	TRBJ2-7	ASSQAGGAGWYEQY
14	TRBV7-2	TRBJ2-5	ASSLGGTGFQETQY
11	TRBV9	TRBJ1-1	ASSGGFKTEAF
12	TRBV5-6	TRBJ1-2	ASSHEQGNYGYT
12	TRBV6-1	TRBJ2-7	ASSEQGSVLGQY
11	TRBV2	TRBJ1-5	ASDGQGNQPQH
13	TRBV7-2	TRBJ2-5	ASSLVWANQETQY
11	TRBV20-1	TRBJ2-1	SASVTRFRGQF
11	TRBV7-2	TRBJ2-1	ASSLGLNNEQF
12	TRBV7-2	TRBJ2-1	ASTRTFKLNEQF
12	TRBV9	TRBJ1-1	ASSLQQGNTEAF
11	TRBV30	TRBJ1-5	AWSVRGDQPQH
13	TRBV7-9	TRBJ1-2	ASSLDRGTAYGYT
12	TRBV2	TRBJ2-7	ASTRVGGFYEQY
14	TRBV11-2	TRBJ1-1	ASSLNDRGLNTEAF
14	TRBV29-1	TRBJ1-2	SVEYGDRGPLYGYT
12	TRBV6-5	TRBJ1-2	ASSPGTGFHGYT
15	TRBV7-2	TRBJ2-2	ASSLLSSGTNTGELF
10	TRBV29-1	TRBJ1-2	SIRGIEDGYT
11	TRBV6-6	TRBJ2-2	ASTWTADGELF
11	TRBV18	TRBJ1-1	ASSPQGNTEAF
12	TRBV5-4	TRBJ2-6	ASNRGSGANVLT
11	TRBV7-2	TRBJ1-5	ASSLGRQRPQH
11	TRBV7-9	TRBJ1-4	ATSNREGEKLF
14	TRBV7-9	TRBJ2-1	ASNSIRGYSYNEQF
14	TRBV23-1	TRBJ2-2	ASSQAGTGGTGELF
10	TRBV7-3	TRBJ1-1	ASSLSGTEAF